Below, 10 T cell receptor beta chains from the same sample are listed, as sequenced in a study of blood T cell repertoires in COVID-19. Measured with immunoSEQ multiplex PCR; TCRdb has only the in-frame clones, and not every one. The table lists about 180,000 clones, roughly 84% of them singletons. The specimen was PBMCs or T cells enriched from blood (not recorded which). These receptors all stem from a human donor with acute COVID-19. The donor label of this sample is uncertain.

This clone was counted only a few times. The chain uses TRBV4-3 and TRBJ2-2; TRBD2 is a possible D gene (7 bases). This CDR3 spans 16 amino acids. V was trimmed by 0 bases and J by 2 bases, leaving 10 bases between them. CDR1 is LGHNA and CDR2 is YSLEER in the germline V gene. CDR3 DNA sequence: TGCGCCAGCAGCCAAGACGGGGGGCCTAACACCGGGGAGCTGTTTTTT. This gives the protein CASSQDGGPNTGELFF.

CDR3 protein: CASRGTSGGAKTQYF. CDR3 sequence (DNA): TGTGCCAGCAGGGGAACTAGCGGGGGGGCAAAGACCCAGTACTTC. The chain joins TRBV2 to TRBJ2-5; 13 bases are shared with TRBD2. Germline trimming cut 6 bases from V and 6 bases from J; bases unmatched to any gene: 7. Germline CDR1 SNHLY, CDR2 FYNNEI. The CDR3 runs to 15 residues.

The V call is TRBV5-4, the J call TRBJ1-2; D perhaps matches TRBD1 (5 bases). Trimming shortened V by 4 bases and J by 7 bases, and 23 bases separated the two germline ends. The CDR3 is made up of 16 amino acids. Germline V gene lookup returns CDR1 SGHNT and CDR2 YYREEE (reference sequence). CDR3 in amino acids: CASSPIDRPYLFGYTF. CDR3 sequence (DNA): TGTGCCAGCAGCCCTATCGACAGACCCTACCTATTTGGCTACACCTTC.

The V gene is TRBV24-1, the J gene TRBJ2-7; tentatively, D is TRBD2 (5 bases). The V and J ends lost 2 bases and 2 bases respectively, with 15 bases between them. The CDR3 sequence is 16 residues long. The germline gives CDR1 KGHDR, CDR2 SFDVKD. In DNA form, the CDR3 reads TGTGCCACCAGTGATTCGGGGTCGACGGGCGCCTACGAGCAGTACTTC. Protein product: CATSDSGSTGAYEQYF.

The J gene is TRBJ2-1, the V gene TRBV5-4; 14 positions match TRBD2. CDR1 is SGHNT, CDR2 YYREEE, per germline (reference sequence). This CDR3 spans 16 amino acids. V shed 4 bases, J shed 1 base, and the junction held 1 base outside the gene matches. This CDR3 is CASSRTSGGSYNEQFF. CDR3 DNA sequence: TGTGCCAGCAGCCGGACTAGCGGGGGGTCCTACAATGAGCAGTTCTTC.

The rearrangement joins TRBV6-2 or TRBV6-3 to TRBJ1-6; no reliable D call. The CDR3 extends over 17 amino acids. The germline gives CDR1 MNHEY, CDR2 SVGEGT. Deletions cut 2 bases from V and 12 bases from J, with 23 bases between. The CDR3 is CASSYPSGGSLVRPLHF. The CDR3 bases are TGTGCCAGCAGTTACCCCTCGGGCGGGTCCCTAGTGAGACCCCTCCACTTT.

V is TRBV5-8 and J is TRBJ1-6; unclear D gene. This CDR3 comprises 14 residues. CDR1 and CDR2 (germline): SGHTS, YDEGEE. Trimming stripped 0 bases from V and 11 bases from J, with 12 bases between. The CDR3 sequence: CASSLDAGSAPLHF. CDR3 DNA: TGTGCCAGCAGCTTGGACGCCGGGTCGGCACCCCTCCACTTT.

The chain employs TRBV5-1 and TRBJ2-2; possibly TRBD2 for D (5 bases). Deletions cut 0 bases from V and 7 bases from J, with 7 bases between. CDR3 size: 13 residues. Germline loops: CDR1 SGHRS, CDR2 YFSETQ. In DNA form, the CDR3 reads TGCGCCAGCAGCTTGGGCAGCGGCGGGGAGCTGTTTTTT. Protein product: CASSLGSGGELFF.

This clone was picked up one time. The genes are TRBV5-1 and TRBJ2-2, with a weak D call TRBD1 (5 bases). V lost 4 bases and J 4 bases, leaving 11 bases between the germline ends. The CDR3 totals 14 residues. Germline-derived CDR1 and CDR2 are SGHRS and YFSETQ. The chain's CDR3 is CASSPRQGTGELFF. Here the CDR3 DNA reads TGCGCCAGCAGCCCTCGTCAGGGCACCGGGGAGCTGTTTTTT. Full variable domain (rest looked up from reference TRBV5-1 and TRBJ2-2): KAGVTQTPRYLIKTRGQQVTLSCSPISGHRSVSWYQQTPGQGLQFLFEYFSETQRNKGNFPGRFSGRQFSNSRSEMNVSTLELGDSALYLCASSPRQGTGELFFGEGSRLTVL.

The rearrangement links TRBV7-9 to TRBJ1-5; 7 bases agree with TRBD1. Germline CDR1 SEHNR, CDR2 FQNEAQ (reference sequence). V trimming: 5 bases; J trimming: 2 bases; junction bases outside the gene matches: 3. This CDR3 comprises 14 residues. The CDR3 loop reads CASSGQGGNQPQHF. The CDR3 nucleotides are TGTGCCAGCAGCGGTCAGGGGGGCAATCAGCCCCAGCATTTT.